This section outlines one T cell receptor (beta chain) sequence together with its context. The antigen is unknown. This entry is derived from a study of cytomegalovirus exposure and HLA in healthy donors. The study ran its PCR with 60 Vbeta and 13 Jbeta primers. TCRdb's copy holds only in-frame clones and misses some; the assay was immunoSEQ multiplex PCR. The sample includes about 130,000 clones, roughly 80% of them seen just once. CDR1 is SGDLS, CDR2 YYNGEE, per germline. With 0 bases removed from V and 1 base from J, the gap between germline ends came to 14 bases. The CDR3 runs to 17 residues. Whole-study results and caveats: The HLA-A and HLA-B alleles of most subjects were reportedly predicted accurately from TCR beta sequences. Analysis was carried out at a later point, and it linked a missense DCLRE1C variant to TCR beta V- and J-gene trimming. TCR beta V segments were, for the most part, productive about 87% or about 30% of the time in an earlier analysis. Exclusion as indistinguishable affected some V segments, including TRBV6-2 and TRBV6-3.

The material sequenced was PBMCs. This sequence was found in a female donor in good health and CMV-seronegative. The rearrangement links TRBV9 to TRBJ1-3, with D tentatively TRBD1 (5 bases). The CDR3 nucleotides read TGTGCCAGCAGCGTAGGTCCAGGGCCTCTTTCTGGAAACACCATATATTTT. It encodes CASSVGPGPLSGNTIYF.